The clone carrying this T cell receptor (beta chain) showed up just a few times. Using its own MiXCR run on the 5' RACE reads, TCRdb lists one record per CDR3 protein. The table records 380,000 or so distinct CDR3 sequences, 13% to 15% of them present only once. These data originate in a study of T-cell memory formation after mild COVID-19. Germline V lookup: CDR1 SNHLY, CDR2 FYNNEI. The CDR3 extends over 14 amino acids. V lost 4 bases to trimming and J lost 8 bases, with 14 bases between them. The sequence came from a man between 18 and 29 years old who had mild COVID-19 (a few samples of this study predate the infection). Cell type and time point are not known. The specimen was PBMCs or a T cell subset sorted from them (not recorded which). This chain uses TRBV2 with TRBJ1-4; TRBD1 might be the D (6 bases). In DNA form, the CDR3 reads TGTGCCAGCAGTGTTTCGACAGGATTGGAAAAACTGTTTTTT. This translates into CASSVSTGLEKLFF.